One sample yielded the 10 T cell receptor beta chains listed below, sequenced in a study of cytomegalovirus exposure and HLA in healthy donors. It was with 60 Vbeta and 13 Jbeta primers that the PCR ran. TCRdb's table, derived via immunoSEQ multiplex PCR, lists solely in-frame clones and lacks some. Altogether 55,000 to 65,000 clones are present, approximately 85% being singletons, with the ten largest covering 9.5% to 12%. The sample comprised PBMCs. The receptors stem from a female donor in good health and CMV-seronegative.

The chain couples TRBV7-2 to TRBJ2-7, with D possibly being TRBD2 (6 bases). This CDR3 contains 16 residues. Trimming cost V 5 bases and J 2 bases, with 19 bases left between them. Germline V CDR1 and CDR2: SGHTA, FQGNSA. This CDR3 is CASSLSSTSSAYEQYF. The CDR3 bases are TGTGCCAGCAGCCTCTCGTCGACTAGTTCGGCCTACGAGCAGTACTTC.

V is TRBV10-3 and J is TRBJ2-3, with 7 bases matching TRBD1. The CDR3 is 15 amino acids. V dropped 4 bases and J dropped 2; count of bases not matched to a gene: 6. Germline CDR1 reads ENHRY; CDR2 reads SYGVKD. CDR3 in amino acids: CAISAPGQVTDTQYF. The CDR3 DNA is TGTGCCATCAGTGCCCCCGGACAGGTCACAGATACGCAGTATTTT.

This clone was detected only once. This chain links TRBV2 with TRBJ2-1, with 9 bases identical to TRBD1. V trimming: 8 bases; J trimming: 7 bases; junction bases outside the gene matches: 6. The CDR3 runs 13 residues. Germline CDR1 reads SNHLY; CDR2 reads FYNNEI. Here the CDR3 reads CASLGTGRNEQFF. The CDR3 DNA reads TGTGCCAGCTTAGGGACAGGGAGGAATGAGCAGTTCTTC.

This clone was detected only once. The rearrangement links TRBV2 to TRBJ1-5; a possible D gene is TRBD1 (5 bases). Germline V gene sequence: CDR1 SNHLY, CDR2 FYNNEI. The CDR3 sequence is 14 residues long. V gave up 3 bases and J gave up 11 bases, with 17 bases separating them. The DNA for the CDR3 is TGTGCCAGCAGTGATCAGGGTAGGGGAGGGTCCCAGCATTTT. The encoded protein is CASSDQGRGGSQHF.

This sequence joins TRBV6-6 and TRBJ2-7, with a possible D match to TRBD2 (6 bases). The V and J ends lost 0 bases and 2 bases respectively, with 8 bases between them. The CDR3 is 14 residues long. Germline V gene lookup returns CDR1 MNHNY and CDR2 SVGAGI (reference sequence). The CDR3 sequence is CASSYSRGTYEQYF. The CDR3 bases are TGTGCCAGCAGTTACTCTCGGGGGACCTACGAGCAGTACTTC.

The count of this clone is one. The chain carries TRBV30 and TRBJ1-3; the D is unclear. The CDR3 loop spans 13 amino acids. Germline V gene sequence: CDR1 GTSNPN, CDR2 SVGIG (reference sequence). V was shortened by 0 bases and J by 8 bases, with 11 bases between the two germline ends. The CDR3 sequence is CAWSVKRDYTIYF. DNA for the CDR3: TGTGCCTGGAGTGTAAAGCGGGATTACACCATATATTTT. The full variable domain, with the rest looked up from reference TRBV30 and TRBJ1-3, is SQTIHQWPATLVQPVGSPLSLECTVEGTSNPNLYWYRQAAGRGLQLLFYSVGIGQISSEVPQNLSASRPQDRQFILSSKKLLLSDSGFYLCAWSVKRDYTIYFGEGSWLTVV.

This clone has just one count. V is TRBV9 and J is TRBJ2-1, with 7 bases that match TRBD2. Germline CDR1 reads SGDLS; CDR2 reads YYNGEE. Germline trimming cut 2 bases from V and 9 bases from J; bases unmatched to any gene: 11. CDR3 size: 15 residues. This CDR3 is CASSVGLIHQGEQFF. The CDR3, as DNA: TGTGCCAGCAGCGTGGGACTAATACACCAGGGTGAGCAGTTCTTC. Combining the CDR3 with reference TRBV9 and TRBJ2-1 gives the whole variable domain DSGVTQTPKHLITATGQRVTLRCSPRSGDLSVYWYQQSLDQGLQFLIQYYNGEERAKGNILERFSAQQFPDLHSELNLSSLELGDSALYFCASSVGLIHQGEQFFGPGTRLTVL.

This chain links TRBV7-9 with TRBJ1-2, with 9 bases identical to TRBD1. Trimming cost V 5 bases and J 6 bases; bases outside gene matches: 7. CDR1 and CDR2 from the germline V gene are SEHNR and FQNEAQ (reference sequence). CDR3 size: 14 residues. The CDR3 protein is CASSPIQGAHGYTF. The CDR3 nucleotides read TGTGCCAGCAGCCCTATACAGGGGGCCCATGGCTACACCTTC.

This sequence joins TRBV11-2 and TRBJ2-3, with 13 bases matching TRBD2. V lost 5 bases to trimming and J lost 1 base; unmatched junction nucleotides: 3. The CDR3 is 16 residues long. Per germline, CDR1 SGHAT and CDR2 FQNNGV. CDR3 sequence reads: CASSIGTSGGTDTQYF. CDR3 nucleotide sequence: TGTGCCAGCAGCATAGGGACTAGCGGGGGCACAGATACGCAGTATTTT.

This clone was detected a few times. The chain carries TRBV4-3 and TRBJ2-1, with 12 bases that match TRBD2. This CDR3 comprises 17 residues. V dropped 1 base and J dropped 5; count of bases not matched to a gene: 6. Per the germline V gene, CDR1 is LGHNA and CDR2 is YSLEER. As DNA, the CDR3 is TGCGCCAGCAGCCAAGGGCTAGCGGGAGGGCCCAACAATGAGCAGTTCTTC. Translated: CASSQGLAGGPNNEQFF.